These 9 T cell receptor beta chains originate from one sample sequenced in a study of monozygotic twins with inflammatory bowel disease. TCRdb re-called the 5' RACE reads and catalogs CDR3 proteins one per entry, DNA excluded. The listing records over 150,000 distinct CDR3 sequences. Sequenced: blood. The receptors were sampled from a human donor with ulcerative colitis or Crohn's disease, or a healthy co-twin of an affected twin (not recorded which).

The chain is built from TRBV4-2 and TRBJ2-1; the TCRdb call, TRBD2, lacks DNA for checking. The CDR3 has 16 amino acids. Germline V gene lookup returns CDR1 LGHNA and CDR2 YNFKEQ. The CDR3 region is CASSQDGTSGYNEQFF.

The chain uses TRBV7-8 and TRBJ2-7. Germline CDR1 is SGHVS and CDR2 is FQNEAQ. There are 15 residues in the CDR3. The CDR3 sequence is CASSLALKGSYEQYF. The complete variable domain, with remaining parts taken from reference TRBV7-8 and TRBJ2-7, reads GAGVSQSPRYKVAKRGQDVALRCDPISGHVSLFWYQQALGQGPEFLTYFQNEAQLDKSGLPSDRFFAERPEGSVSTLKIQRTQQEDSAVYLCASSLALKGSYEQYFGPGTRLTVT.

The chain is built from TRBV7-3 and TRBJ2-1. Germline CDR1 and CDR2: SGHTA and FQGTGA. The CDR3 loop spans 16 amino acids. The CDR3 here is CASSLGTGGPYNEQFF.

The J gene is TRBJ2-5, the V gene TRBV5-6; the D call of TRBD2 rests on TCRdb alone, since no DNA is present to check it. This CDR3 comprises 15 residues. In germline, CDR1 is SGHDT, CDR2 YYEEEE. The CDR3 region is CASSLAGRGEETQYF. The whole variable domain, remainder taken from reference TRBV5-6 and TRBJ2-5, is DAGVTQSPTHLIKTRGQQVTLRCSPKSGHDTVSWYQQALGQGPQFIFQYYEEEERQRGNFPDRFSGHQFPNYSSELNVNALLLGDSALYLCASSLAGRGEETQYFGPGTRLLVL.

The CDR3 here is CASRGRTAEEQYF. J is TRBJ2-7 and V is TRBV27; TCRdb outputs TRBD2, but without DNA this stays unchecked. Germline V lookup: CDR1 MNHEY, CDR2 SMNVEV (reference sequence). The CDR3 covers 13 residues.

This rearrangement joins TRBV5-6 to TRBJ2-1; the TCRdb D gene call, TRBD2, has no DNA to confirm it. CDR1 is SGHDT and CDR2 is YYEEEE in the germline V gene. This CDR3 region has 16 residues. CDR3 loop: CASSQLTSGRRNEQFF. Full variable domain (missing parts from reference TRBV5-6 and TRBJ2-1): DAGVTQSPTHLIKTRGQQVTLRCSPKSGHDTVSWYQQALGQGPQFIFQYYEEEERQRGNFPDRFSGHQFPNYSSELNVNALLLGDSALYLCASSQLTSGRRNEQFFGPGTRLTVL.

V usage is TRBV7-9 and J usage is TRBJ2-3; TCRdb calls TRBD1, which cannot be checked without DNA. Germline V gene sequence: CDR1 SEHNR, CDR2 FQNEAQ (reference sequence). The CDR3 runs to 16 residues. CDR3: CASSSTPTWPPDTQYF. The full variable domain, in which reference TRBV7-9 and TRBJ2-3 provide the parts outside the CDR3, is DTGVSQNPRHKITKRGQNVTFRCDPISEHNRLYWYRQTLGQGPEFLTYFQNEAQLEKSRLLSDRFSAERPKGSFSTLEIQRTEQGDSAMYLCASSSTPTWPPDTQYFGPGTRLTVL.

The CDR3 protein is CASRLTGGFLTGELFF. The J gene is TRBJ2-2, the V gene TRBV6-1; checking the TCRdb D call of TRBD1 is not possible without DNA. The germline V gene encodes CDR1 MNHNS and CDR2 SASEGT. The CDR3 covers 16 residues.

V is TRBV11-1 and J is TRBJ2-6; TCRdb reports TRBD2, a call that lacks DNA to check it against. CDR1 is SGHAT and CDR2 is FQDESV in the germline V gene (reference sequence). This CDR3 is built from 19 residues. The CDR3 here is CASSSSLAGEVPGANVLTF. The full variable domain, completed using reference TRBV11-1 and TRBJ2-6, is EAEVAQSPRYKITEKSQAVAFWCDPISGHATLYWYRQILGQGPELLVQFQDESVVDDSQLPKDRFSAERLKGVDSTLKIQPAELGDSAMYLCASSSSLAGEVPGANVLTFGAGSRLTVL.